The rows below give T cell receptor beta chains drawn from one sample of a study of T cell changes during pregnancy in multiple sclerosis. Produced via immunoSEQ multiplex PCR; TCRdb's table is partial and in-frame only. The table lists around 70,000 clones, about 90% of them singletons. The sequencing here drew on CD4+ T cells from peripheral blood mononuclear cells, taken after pregnancy. The source is a female donor with multiple sclerosis, enrolled in a pregnancy study. The CDR3 runs from the conserved cysteine through the conserved F or W. D genes are given only for firm matches. Not all rows give a size; the values are once, few, many and, for expanded clones, a class.

v_gene: TRBV5-1; d_gene: NA; j_gene: TRBJ1-6; abundance: once; CDR3nt: TGCGCCAGCAGCCGGGTCTCAGTACGGGAATCACCCCTCCACTTT; CDR3aa: CASSRVSVRESPLHF
v_gene: TRBV19; d_gene: TRBD2; j_gene: TRBJ2-3; abundance: NA; CDR3nt: TGTGCCAGTAGTATAAGGGGGGGACTAGCGGTCGATACGCAGTATTTT; CDR3aa: CASSIRGGLAVDTQYF
v_gene: TRBV28; d_gene: NA; j_gene: TRBJ1-6; abundance: NA; CDR3nt: TGTGCCAGCAGGCCGGGAACCGTGAGCTCCTATAATTCACCCCTCCACTTT; CDR3aa: CASRPGTVSSYNSPLHF
v_gene: TRBV6-1; d_gene: NA; j_gene: TRBJ2-2; abundance: NA; CDR3nt: TGTGCCAGCATCCGGGTCGTTGGCGGGGAGCTGTTTTTT; CDR3aa: CASIRVVGGELFF
v_gene: TRBV5-5; d_gene: NA; j_gene: TRBJ1-2; abundance: NA; CDR3nt: TGTGCCAGCAGCTTGGCCGAGGGCGACTATGGCTACACCTTC; CDR3aa: CASSLAEGDYGYTF
v_gene: TRBV19; d_gene: NA; j_gene: TRBJ2-7; abundance: NA; CDR3nt: TGTGCCAGTAGTACAGTCAGGGGCTACGAGCAGTACTTC; CDR3aa: CASSTVRGYEQYF
v_gene: TRBV6-5; d_gene: TRBD2; j_gene: TRBJ2-1; abundance: NA; CDR3nt: TGTGCCAGCAGAGCTAGCGGGGGCCCAGGGGATGAGCAGTTCTTC; CDR3aa: CASRASGGPGDEQFF
v_gene: TRBV7-3; d_gene: TRBD1; j_gene: TRBJ2-6; abundance: once; CDR3nt: TGTGCCAGCAGCTTAATGGGACAGGGGGCTGGGGCCAACGTCCTGACTTTC; CDR3aa: CASSLMGQGAGANVLTF
v_gene: TRBV5-1; d_gene: TRBD1; j_gene: TRBJ1-1; abundance: NA; CDR3nt: TGCGCCAGCAGCCTTACAGGGGGATTGGGCACTGAAGCTTTCTTT; CDR3aa: CASSLTGGLGTEAFF
v_gene: TRBV7-3; d_gene: NA; j_gene: TRBJ2-2; abundance: NA; CDR3nt: TGTGCCAGCAGCCAAGGGAGAAACACCGGGGAGCTGTTTTTT; CDR3aa: CASSQGRNTGELFF
v_gene: TRBV5-1; d_gene: NA; j_gene: TRBJ1-1; abundance: NA; CDR3nt: TGCGCCAGCAGCTCGGCGGGGAACACTGAAGCTTTCTTT; CDR3aa: CASSSAGNTEAFF
v_gene: TRBV6-1; d_gene: NA; j_gene: TRBJ2-5; abundance: NA; CDR3nt: TGTGCCAGCAGTGCCGGAGGGCCGGGGGAGACCCAGTACTTC; CDR3aa: CASSAGGPGETQYF
v_gene: TRBV11-1; d_gene: NA; j_gene: TRBJ2-5; abundance: NA; CDR3nt: TGTGCCAGCAGCTTTGCCCAGGGGCAAGAGACCCAGTACTTC; CDR3aa: CASSFAQGQETQYF
v_gene: TRBV7-9; d_gene: TRBD1; j_gene: TRBJ1-4; abundance: NA; CDR3nt: TGTGCCAGCAGCCGCGGGACAGGGGTTTCTCATGAAGGAAAACTGTTTTTT; CDR3aa: CASSRGTGVSHEGKLFF
v_gene: TRBV19; d_gene: NA; j_gene: TRBJ1-5; abundance: NA; CDR3nt: TGTGCCAGTAGTAACCCGGCGGGCAGGGGTGAAAATCAGCCCCAGCATTTT; CDR3aa: CASSNPAGRGENQPQHF
v_gene: TRBV30; d_gene: TRBD2; j_gene: TRBJ2-3; abundance: NA; CDR3nt: TGTGCCTGGAGTGTGGGGGCTAGCGGGGGAACAGATACGCAGTATTTT; CDR3aa: CAWSVGASGGTDTQYF
v_gene: TRBV7-6; d_gene: NA; j_gene: TRBJ2-5; abundance: once; CDR3nt: TGTGCCAGCAACTTAGGGCGGCGGGGACCCCGCGGGGAGACCCAGTACTTC; CDR3aa: CASNLGRRGPRGETQYF
v_gene: TRBV7-2; d_gene: NA; j_gene: TRBJ1-1; abundance: NA; CDR3nt: TGTGCCAGCAGCTTAGGCAGAAAGAACACTGAAGCTTTCTTT; CDR3aa: CASSLGRKNTEAFF
v_gene: TRBV19; d_gene: NA; j_gene: TRBJ1-5; abundance: NA; CDR3nt: TGTGCCAGTAGTATAGAACAGCACAATCAGCCCCAGCATTTT; CDR3aa: CASSIEQHNQPQHF
v_gene: TRBV5-6; d_gene: TRBD1; j_gene: TRBJ1-5; abundance: few; CDR3nt: TGTGCCAGCAGCTTGGGACAGGGAATCCAGCCCCAGCATTTT; CDR3aa: CASSLGQGIQPQHF
v_gene: TRBV19; d_gene: TRBD2; j_gene: TRBJ2-2; abundance: NA; CDR3nt: TGTGCCAGTAACCCACTAGCGGCGAACACCGGGGAGCTGTTTTTT; CDR3aa: CASNPLAANTGELFF
v_gene: TRBV14; d_gene: NA; j_gene: TRBJ2-1; abundance: NA; CDR3nt: TGTGCCAGCAGCCAAGTCCGGTCCGGGGTGGAGTTCTTC; CDR3aa: CASSQVRSGVEFF
v_gene: TRBV19; d_gene: NA; j_gene: TRBJ1-1; abundance: NA; CDR3nt: TGTGCCAGTTTGAACAGGGCGGCGGTCACTGAAGCTTTCTTT; CDR3aa: CASLNRAAVTEAFF
v_gene: TRBV5-5; d_gene: NA; j_gene: TRBJ2-2; abundance: NA; CDR3nt: TGTGCCAGCAGTCCCGGGTCCTGGCTTTCACCCGGGGAGCTGTTTTTT; CDR3aa: CASSPGSWLSPGELFF
v_gene: TRBV19; d_gene: NA; j_gene: TRBJ2-1; abundance: NA; CDR3nt: TGTGCCAGTAGTGGGGAGTCTTCCTACAATGAGCAGTTCTTC; CDR3aa: CASSGESSYNEQFF
v_gene: TRBV19; d_gene: NA; j_gene: TRBJ1-2; abundance: NA; CDR3nt: TGTGCCAGCGGGCTGCCCCTGGGCCCGGGAGGCTACACCTTC; CDR3aa: CASGLPLGPGGYTF
v_gene: TRBV4-1; d_gene: NA; j_gene: TRBJ1-3; abundance: NA; CDR3nt: TGCGCCAGCAGCCCGGGACACACTTCTGGAAACACCATATATTTT; CDR3aa: CASSPGHTSGNTIYF
v_gene: TRBV13; d_gene: NA; j_gene: TRBJ2-7; abundance: NA; CDR3nt: TGTGCCAGCAGCTTGAGCTCCTACGAGCAGTACTTC; CDR3aa: CASSLSSYEQYF
v_gene: TRBV5-4; d_gene: NA; j_gene: TRBJ1-6; abundance: many; CDR3nt: TGTGCCAGCAGCCTGGGGCGGGGGAGCTCCTATAATTCACCCCTCCACTTT; CDR3aa: CASSLGRGSSYNSPLHF
v_gene: TRBV4-1; d_gene: NA; j_gene: TRBJ2-3; abundance: once; CDR3nt: TGCGCCAGCAGCCAACTTGACATGATTAGCACAGATACGCAGTATTTT; CDR3aa: CASSQLDMISTDTQYF
v_gene: TRBV28; d_gene: TRBD1; j_gene: TRBJ1-2; abundance: NA; CDR3nt: TGTGCCAGCAAACCGACAGGGGGCGGTAACTATGGCTACACCTTC; CDR3aa: CASKPTGGGNYGYTF
v_gene: TRBV2; d_gene: TRBD1; j_gene: TRBJ1-1; abundance: NA; CDR3nt: TGTGCCAGCCCGCGGGACAGCAACACTGAAGCTTTCTTT; CDR3aa: CASPRDSNTEAFF
v_gene: TRBV30; d_gene: NA; j_gene: TRBJ2-2; abundance: NA; CDR3nt: TGTGCCTGGAGTGCGGAGCGGGCGGGCACCGGGGAGCTGTTTTTT; CDR3aa: CAWSAERAGTGELFF
v_gene: TRBV7-6; d_gene: TRBD1; j_gene: TRBJ1-2; abundance: NA; CDR3nt: TGTGCCAGCAGCTTCCGGGACAGGAACTATGGCTACACCTTC; CDR3aa: CASSFRDRNYGYTF
v_gene: TRBV7-6; d_gene: TRBD1; j_gene: TRBJ1-1; abundance: NA; CDR3nt: TGTGCCAGCAGCAAAGCCGGGACAGTTAACGCTGAAGCTTTCTTT; CDR3aa: CASSKAGTVNAEAFF
v_gene: TRBV7-9; d_gene: NA; j_gene: TRBJ1-2; abundance: NA; CDR3nt: TGTGCCAGCAGCCTAGGACGGGAGATCGTCGACTACACCTTC; CDR3aa: CASSLGREIVDYTF
v_gene: TRBV7-9; d_gene: TRBD2; j_gene: TRBJ2-3; abundance: NA; CDR3nt: TGTGCCAGCAGCTTAAAACTAGCGGAGCCCCCAGATACGCAGTATTTT; CDR3aa: CASSLKLAEPPDTQYF
v_gene: TRBV5-1; d_gene: NA; j_gene: TRBJ2-1; abundance: NA; CDR3nt: TGCGCCAGCAGCTTGGTTAGAGCCTACAATGAGCAGTTCTTC; CDR3aa: CASSLVRAYNEQFF
v_gene: TRBV7-3; d_gene: TRBD1; j_gene: TRBJ2-1; abundance: NA; CDR3nt: TGTGCCAGCAGCTTACAACCGGGACAGGGTCTGAATGAGCAGTTCTTC; CDR3aa: CASSLQPGQGLNEQFF
v_gene: TRBV19; d_gene: NA; j_gene: TRBJ2-7; abundance: NA; CDR3nt: TGTGCCAGGCTAAACTACGAGCAGTACTTC; CDR3aa: CARLNYEQYF
v_gene: TRBV9; d_gene: NA; j_gene: TRBJ2-5; abundance: NA; CDR3nt: TGTGCCAGCAGCGTAGTGGGGGGAAAGCAAGAGACCCAGTACTTC; CDR3aa: CASSVVGGKQETQYF
v_gene: TRBV5-1; d_gene: TRBD1; j_gene: TRBJ1-2; abundance: NA; CDR3nt: TGCGCCAGCAGCTTGGAGGCGGGACAGTCAAACTATGGCTACACCTTC; CDR3aa: CASSLEAGQSNYGYTF
v_gene: TRBV15; d_gene: NA; j_gene: TRBJ1-5; abundance: few; CDR3nt: TGTGCCACCAGCGGACAATTACAGGTTTATAGCAATCAGCCCCAGCATTTT; CDR3aa: CATSGQLQVYSNQPQHF
v_gene: TRBV19; d_gene: TRBD1; j_gene: TRBJ1-5; abundance: NA; CDR3nt: TGTGCCAGTAGTATAGCTTCGGGACAGAGTTTCCCCCAGCATTTT; CDR3aa: CASSIASGQSFPQHF
v_gene: TRBV28; d_gene: NA; j_gene: TRBJ2-2; abundance: NA; CDR3nt: TGTGCCAACCAACGGACAGCAACCGGGGAGCTGTTTTTT; CDR3aa: CANQRTATGELFF
v_gene: TRBV9; d_gene: NA; j_gene: TRBJ2-1; abundance: NA; CDR3nt: TGTGCCAGCAGCGCACCAACAGTGGGTGAGCAGTTCTTC; CDR3aa: CASSAPTVGEQFF
v_gene: TRBV29-1; d_gene: NA; j_gene: TRBJ2-1; abundance: NA; CDR3nt: TGCAGCTCCCGGACTGGGAATGAGCAGTTCTTC; CDR3aa: CSSRTGNEQFF
v_gene: TRBV11-2; d_gene: NA; j_gene: TRBJ1-1; abundance: NA; CDR3nt: TGTGCCAGCACCGTCCAGAGGGGGGAAGCTTTCTTT; CDR3aa: CASTVQRGEAFF
v_gene: TRBV27; d_gene: NA; j_gene: TRBJ2-3; abundance: NA; CDR3nt: TGTGCCAGCGGTGTCGCGGGGCCCACAGATACGCAGTATTTT; CDR3aa: CASGVAGPTDTQYF
v_gene: TRBV5-1; d_gene: NA; j_gene: TRBJ1-1; abundance: NA; CDR3nt: TGCGCCAGCAGCCGAGACGGACAGAACACTGAAGCTTTCTTT; CDR3aa: CASSRDGQNTEAFF
v_gene: TRBV29-1; d_gene: NA; j_gene: TRBJ1-1; abundance: NA; CDR3nt: TGCAGCGTTGTAGTTGGCTTTAGCCCCACTGAAGCTTTCTTT; CDR3aa: CSVVVGFSPTEAFF
v_gene: TRBV15; d_gene: TRBD2; j_gene: TRBJ2-7; abundance: NA; CDR3nt: TGTGCCACCAGCACCCCCGGGGGGGACGAGCAGTACTTC; CDR3aa: CATSTPGGDEQYF
v_gene: TRBV6-5; d_gene: TRBD1; j_gene: TRBJ2-1; abundance: NA; CDR3nt: TGTGCCAGCAGCTCCGGGACAGGGTACAATGAGCAGTTCTTC; CDR3aa: CASSSGTGYNEQFF
v_gene: TRBV9; d_gene: TRBD1; j_gene: TRBJ1-4; abundance: NA; CDR3nt: TGTGCCAGCAGCCCCCTGACAGGGAGAAATGAAAAACTGTTTTTT; CDR3aa: CASSPLTGRNEKLFF
v_gene: TRBV21-1; d_gene: NA; j_gene: TRBJ2-5; abundance: NA; CDR3nt: TGTGCCAGCAGCTATAGCGGGAGGGAAGAGACCCAGTACTTC; CDR3aa: CASSYSGREETQYF
v_gene: TRBV6-1; d_gene: TRBD1; j_gene: TRBJ1-5; abundance: NA; CDR3nt: TGTGCCAGCAGGGAAACAGGGGGCCGGAATCAGCCCCAGCATTTT; CDR3aa: CASRETGGRNQPQHF
v_gene: TRBV6-6; d_gene: NA; j_gene: TRBJ1-2; abundance: NA; CDR3nt: TGTGCCAGCAGTTACTCGCCACAGGGAGAATATGGCTACACCTTC; CDR3aa: CASSYSPQGEYGYTF
v_gene: TRBV5-3; d_gene: TRBD2; j_gene: TRBJ2-7; abundance: NA; CDR3nt: TGTGCCAGAAGCTTGCTTGGGGTGCAGCGGGGCAGAGAGGCCTACGAGCAGTACTTC; CDR3aa: CARSLLGVQRGREAYEQYF
v_gene: TRBV5-8; d_gene: TRBD2; j_gene: TRBJ2-5; abundance: NA; CDR3nt: TGTGCCAGCAGCTTGGGGGCCGGGACTAGCGGACAAGAGACCCAGTACTTC; CDR3aa: CASSLGAGTSGQETQYF
v_gene: TRBV5-1; d_gene: TRBD1; j_gene: TRBJ2-2; abundance: NA; CDR3nt: TGCGCCAGCAGCTATGGGACAGTTCCCACCGGGGAGCTGTTTTTT; CDR3aa: CASSYGTVPTGELFF